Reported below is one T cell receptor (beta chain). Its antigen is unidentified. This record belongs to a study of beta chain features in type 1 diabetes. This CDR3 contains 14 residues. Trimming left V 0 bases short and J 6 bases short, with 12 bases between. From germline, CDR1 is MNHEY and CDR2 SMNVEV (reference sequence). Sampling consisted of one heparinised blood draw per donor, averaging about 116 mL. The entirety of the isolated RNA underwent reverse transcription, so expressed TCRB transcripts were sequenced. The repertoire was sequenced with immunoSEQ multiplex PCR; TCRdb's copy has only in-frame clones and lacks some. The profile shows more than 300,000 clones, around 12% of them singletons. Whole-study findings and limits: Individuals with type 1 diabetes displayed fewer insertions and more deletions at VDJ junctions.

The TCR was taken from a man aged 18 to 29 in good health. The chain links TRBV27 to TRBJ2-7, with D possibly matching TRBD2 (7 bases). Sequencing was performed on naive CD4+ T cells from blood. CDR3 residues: CASSLSWGGGEQYF. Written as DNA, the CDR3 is TGTGCCAGCAGTTTATCGTGGGGAGGGGGCGAGCAGTACTTC.